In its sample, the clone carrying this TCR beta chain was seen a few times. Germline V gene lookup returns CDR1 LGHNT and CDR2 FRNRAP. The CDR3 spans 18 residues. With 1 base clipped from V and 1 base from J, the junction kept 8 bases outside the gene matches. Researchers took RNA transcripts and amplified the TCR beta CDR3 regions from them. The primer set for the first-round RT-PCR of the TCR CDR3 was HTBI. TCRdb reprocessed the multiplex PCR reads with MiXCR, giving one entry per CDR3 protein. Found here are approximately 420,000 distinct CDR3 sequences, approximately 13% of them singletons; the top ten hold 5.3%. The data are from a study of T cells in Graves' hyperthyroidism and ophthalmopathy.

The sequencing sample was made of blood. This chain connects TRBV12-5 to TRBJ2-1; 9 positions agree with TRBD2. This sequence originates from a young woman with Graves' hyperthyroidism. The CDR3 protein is CASGLGGGRGGSYNEQFF. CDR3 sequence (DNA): TGTGCTAGTGGTTTGGGTGGCGGGAGGGGGGGTTCCTACAATGAGCAGTTCTTC.